Presented here are 22 T cell receptor beta chains from one specimen sequenced in a study of low-dose radiotherapy and immunotherapy resistance in tumors. Priming of first-strand cDNA relied on TRAV- and TRBV-specific primers (covering alpha and beta chains). TCR amplification used about 18 PCR cycles, a constant-region primer and a V-primer adapter. TCRdb recomputed calls from the reads with MiXCR, one row per CDR3 protein. The sample records thousands of distinct CDR3 sequences, roughly three fifths being singletons. All receptors come from a human donor with advanced metastatic prostate, ovarian, gallbladder or colorectal cancer (not recorded which). This table probably holds off-target reads from a library built for another chain.

This clonotype was observed a handful of times. The V gene is TRBV18, the J gene TRBJ2-1, with 8 bases matching TRBD2. CDR3 length: 15 amino acids. Per the germline V gene, CDR1 is KGHSH and CDR2 is LQKENI. After removal of 2 bases from V and 8 bases from J, the junction contained 8 bases not matched to a gene. This chain's CDR3 is CASSPRASGQDEQFF. CDR3 in DNA: TGTGCCAGCTCACCAAGGGCTAGCGGGCAAGATGAGCAGTTCTTC.

Details on this clonotype: The germline gene is not matched at one end of the junction; a read error may be the cause. The chain combines TRBV5-1 with TRBJ2-3, with D unresolved. Per the germline V gene, CDR1 is SGHRS and CDR2 is YFSETQ. The CDR3 loop spans 16 amino acids. CDR3: CASSLLPGSSTDTQYF. The DNA of the CDR3 is TGTGCCAGCAGCTTGTTACCCGGCTCAAGCACAGATACGCAGTATTTT.

V is TRBV2 and J is TRBJ1-1; the match to TRBD1 covers 8 bases. The ends lost 6 bases at V and 11 bases at J; junction bases unmatched: 8. This CDR3 has 12 amino acids. CDR1 is SNHLY and CDR2 is FYNNEI in the germline V gene. The DNA for the CDR3 is TGTGCCAGCAGATCAGACAGGGGCTTTGCTTTCTTT. This encodes CASRSDRGFAFF.

V is TRBV27 and J is TRBJ2-3; 8 positions agree with TRBD2. This CDR3 contains 14 residues. CDR1 is MNHEY and CDR2 is SMNVEV in the germline V gene (reference sequence). The trim removed 3 bases at V and 2 bases at J, leaving 1 base unmatched. CDR3 sequence reads: CASSFSGNTDTQYF. DNA for the CDR3: TGTGCCAGCAGTTTTAGCGGGAACACAGATACGCAGTATTTT.

The J gene is TRBJ2-2, the V gene TRBV5-1, with 7 positions matching TRBD1. Germline assignment: CDR1 SGHRS and CDR2 YFSETQ. The CDR3 sequence is 15 residues long. V lost 3 bases to trimming and J lost 2 bases; unmatched junction nucleotides: 4. Written as DNA, the CDR3 is TGCGCCAGCAGCTACGGGACAGAAAACACCGGGGAGCTGTTTTTT. Its translation is CASSYGTENTGELFF.

This clonotype came up a few times. The J gene is TRBJ2-1, the V gene TRBV9; 11 bases agree with TRBD2. The length of the CDR3 is 16 residues. V dropped 0 bases and J dropped 4; count of bases not matched to a gene: 3. Germline CDR1 is SGDLS and CDR2 is YYNGEE. The CDR3 coding sequence is TGTGCCAGCAGCGTAGGTGCTAGCGGGGGGTACAATGAGCAGTTCTTC. This codes for CASSVGASGGYNEQFF.

The chain is built from TRBV9 and TRBJ2-7; 10 nucleotides agree with TRBD1. This CDR3 is 13 amino acids long. The trim removed 0 bases at V and 6 bases at J, leaving 0 bases unmatched. CDR1 and CDR2 from the germline V gene are SGDLS and YYNGEE. Written as DNA, the CDR3 is TGTGCCAGCAGCGTAGGGACAGGGGGCGAGCAGTACTTC. As protein: CASSVGTGGEQYF.

In this sample, this clonotype turned up a few times. The V and J genes are TRBV29-1 and TRBJ1-1; D not resolved. Trimming shortened V by 4 bases and J by 5 bases, and 8 bases separated the two germline ends. CDR1 is SQVTM and CDR2 is ANQGSEA in the germline V gene. The CDR3 length is 11 residues. This CDR3 reads CSVGYGTEAFF. The CDR3 bases are TGCAGCGTTGGTTACGGGACTGAAGCTTTCTTT. The entire variable domain, with the rest obtained from reference TRBV29-1 and TRBJ1-1, is as follows: SAVISQKPSRDICQRGTSLTIQCQVDSQVTMMFWYRQQPGQSLTLIATANQGSEATYESGFVIDKFPISRPNLTFSTLTVSNMSPEDSSIYLCSVGYGTEAFFGQGTRLTVV.

The CDR3 here is CANTKPGLSTQYF. For the CDR3, the DNA is TGTGCCAACACTAAACCGGGCCTCAGTACGCAGTATTTT. The chain couples TRBV2 to TRBJ2-3; D uncertain. Per the germline V gene, CDR1 is SNHLY and CDR2 is FYNNEI. The CDR3 sequence is 13 residues long. With 10 bases removed from V and 8 bases from J, the gap between germline ends came to 19 bases.

This clonotype was detected a few times. This chain connects TRBV6-1 to TRBJ1-2; D is ambiguous. V gave up 5 bases and J gave up 9 bases, with 16 bases separating them. The germline CDR1 and CDR2 sequences are MNHNS and SASEGT. The CDR3 runs 13 residues. CDR3 residues: CASSYGPLNSYTF. CDR3 nucleotides: TGTGCCAGCAGTTACGGGCCCCTTAATAGCTACACCTTC.

This clonotype was detected only a few times. The CDR3 loop reads CASSLGLAGVSTDTQYF. DNA for the CDR3: TGTGCCAGCAGCTTGGGACTAGCGGGAGTAAGCACAGATACGCAGTATTTT. This chain connects TRBV5-4 to TRBJ2-3; 12 nucleotides line up with TRBD2. CDR3 size: 17 residues. Germline trimming cut 0 bases from V and 0 bases from J; bases unmatched to any gene: 2. Germline loops: CDR1 SGHNT, CDR2 YYREEE (reference sequence).

In DNA, the CDR3 is TGTGCCAGCAGTGCACGCGAACAGACGAATCAGCCCCAGCATTTT. It specifies CASSAREQTNQPQHF. The rearrangement links TRBV6-1 to TRBJ1-5; D gene uncertain. Per the germline V gene, CDR1 is MNHNS and CDR2 is SASEGT. V lost 4 bases to trimming and J lost 4 bases, with 14 bases between them. The CDR3 spans 15 residues.

This clonotype has only a few counts. The chain links TRBV28 to TRBJ2-7; D is ambiguous. The V gene lost 4 bases and the J gene lost 3 bases, with 16 bases spanning the gap. Germline lookup yields CDR1 MDHEN and CDR2 SYDVKM. The CDR3 contains 15 residues. The CDR3: CASSSRRSINYEQYF. CDR3 in DNA: TGTGCCAGCAGTTCGAGACGGTCCATCAACTACGAGCAGTACTTC.

The chain has TRBV29-1 and TRBJ2-5, with 8 positions matching TRBD1. CDR3 length equals 14 residues. Germline CDR1 reads SQVTM; CDR2 reads ANQGSEA. Germline trimming cut 8 bases from V and 2 bases from J; bases unmatched to any gene: 10. CDR3 amino acids: CSIRDRLLQETQYF. The CDR3 region has the DNA TGCAGCATCCGGGACAGGCTACTTCAAGAGACCCAGTACTTC. Filled out from reference TRBV29-1 and TRBJ2-5, the complete variable domain reads SAVISQKPSRDICQRGTSLTIQCQVDSQVTMMFWYRQQPGQSLTLIATANQGSEATYESGFVIDKFPISRPNLTFSTLTVSNMSPEDSSIYLCSIRDRLLQETQYFGPGTRLLVL.

V and J are TRBV6-2 or TRBV6-3 and TRBJ2-1, with D possibly TRBD1 on 5 matching bases. With 5 bases removed from V and 3 bases from J, the gap between germline ends came to 11 bases. In germline, CDR1 is MNHEY, CDR2 SVGEGT. This CDR3 comprises 14 residues. CDR3 nucleotide sequence: TGTGCCAGCAGTCCAAGACAGAGCTACAATGAGCAGTTCTTC. Protein: CASSPRQSYNEQFF.

The chain links TRBV5-5 to TRBJ1-1; D may be TRBD1 (6 bases). With 3 bases removed from V and 1 base from J, the gap between germline ends came to 10 bases. The CDR3 is 14 amino acids. Germline CDR1 reads SGHKS; CDR2 reads YYEKEE (reference sequence). The CDR3 DNA sequence: TGTGCCAGCAGCTGGGACACCCAGAACACTGAAGCTTTCTTT. This encodes CASSWDTQNTEAFF.

V usage is TRBV6-1 and J usage is TRBJ1-1; a possible D gene is TRBD1 (5 bases). V gave up 4 bases and J gave up 10 bases, with 10 bases separating them. Germline loops: CDR1 MNHNS, CDR2 SASEGT. CDR3 length: 11 residues. CDR3 nucleotide sequence: TGTGCCAGCAGTGGTCAGGGTGGAGCTTTCTTT. This sequence encodes CASSGQGGAFF.

This chain uses TRBV15 with TRBJ2-5; 10 positions match TRBD1. Unmatched junction bases numbered 12, after V lost 1 base and J lost 4 bases. The CDR3 contains 18 residues. Germline values: CDR1 LNHNV, CDR2 YYDKDF (reference sequence). In DNA form, the CDR3 reads TGTGCCACCAGCAGAGGGAAAGGCCGGACAGGGGGAAGAGAGACCCAGTACTTC. Translation gives CATSRGKGRTGGRETQYF. Together with reference TRBV15 and TRBJ2-5, the CDR3 gives the full variable domain: DAMVIQNPRYQVTQFGKPVTLSCSQTLNHNVMYWYQQKSSQAPKLLFHYYDKDFNNEADTPDNFQSRRPNTSFCFLDIRSPGLGDTAMYLCATSRGKGRTGGRETQYFGPGTRLLVL.

Comments on this clonotype: At one boundary the junction diverges from the germline segment, which might be a read error. V and J are TRBV28 and TRBJ1-4, with a weak D call TRBD1 (5 bases). Looked up from germline, CDR1 is MDHEN and CDR2 is SYDVKM. The CDR3 is 12 residues long. This CDR3 reads CASRQGHEKLFF. The CDR3 DNA reads as TGTGCCAGCAGACAAGGACATGAGAAACTGTTTTTT.

The V call is TRBV9, the J call TRBJ1-6, with 8 bases identical to TRBD1. The length of the CDR3 is 16 residues. Germline CDR1 SGDLS, CDR2 YYNGEE. The ends lost 4 bases at V and 6 bases at J; junction bases unmatched: 9. Written as DNA, the CDR3 is TGTGCCAGCAGCTCCGGGACAGGCAGCGGTAATTCACCCCTCCACTTT. Amino acid sequence: CASSSGTGSGNSPLHF.

This clonotype was found a few times. V gene TRBV28 combines with J gene TRBJ2-1, with a tentative D call TRBD1 (5 bases). Trimming pared 2 bases from V and 5 bases from J, leaving 7 bases between. CDR1 and CDR2 (germline): MDHEN, SYDVKM. The CDR3 is 13 amino acids. The CDR3 coding sequence is TGTGCCAGCAGTTTAGCAGGGAACAATGAGCAGTTCTTC. This gives the protein CASSLAGNNEQFF.

This chain links TRBV7-3 with TRBJ2-5; 15 nucleotides agree with TRBD2. CDR1 is SGHTA and CDR2 is FQGTGA in the germline V gene. This CDR3 comprises 16 residues. The ends lost 5 bases at V and 4 bases at J; junction bases unmatched: 5. CDR3 amino acids: CASSKGGLAGGETQYF. In nucleotides, the CDR3 is TGTGCCAGCAGCAAGGGGGGACTAGCGGGAGGAGAGACCCAGTACTTC.